This TCR beta chain was captured by sequencing in a study of post-analysis software for immune sequencing data. Study as a whole: As for disease course, relapsing-remitting, secondary progressive and progressive-relapsing multiple sclerosis were all included.

To note about this clonotype: The target antigen is unknown.

V was pared by 8 bases and J by 0 bases, with 4 bases of the junction left unmatched. The CDR3 loop spans 14 amino acids. The germline gives CDR1 MNHEY, CDR2 SVGEGT. Study results and caveats: Four or five TRBV segments were more frequent in patients than controls; TRBV5-6, TRBV5-1 and TRBV20-1 belonged to this group. In multiple sclerosis, normalized Chao1 diversity was significantly below that of controls. Samples made in the same batch grouped tightly together by F measure.

Unique molecular identifiers had been added to the TCR beta cDNA libraries. T cells, roughly 1 to 10 million of them, yielded roughly 550,000 cDNA molecules. TCRdb passed the PCR reads through MiXCR, listing each CDR3 protein once. The sample includes approximately 660,000 distinct CDR3 sequences, 59% of them seen just once. This chain joins TRBV6-2 or TRBV6-3 and TRBJ2-7; 10 bases match TRBD2. The receptor's source is a girl aged 2-10 years with multiple sclerosis. Material: blood. CDR3 amino acids: CASLASGSSYEQYF. DNA of the CDR3: TGTGCCAGCCTCGCTAGCGGGAGCTCCTACGAGCAGTACTTC.